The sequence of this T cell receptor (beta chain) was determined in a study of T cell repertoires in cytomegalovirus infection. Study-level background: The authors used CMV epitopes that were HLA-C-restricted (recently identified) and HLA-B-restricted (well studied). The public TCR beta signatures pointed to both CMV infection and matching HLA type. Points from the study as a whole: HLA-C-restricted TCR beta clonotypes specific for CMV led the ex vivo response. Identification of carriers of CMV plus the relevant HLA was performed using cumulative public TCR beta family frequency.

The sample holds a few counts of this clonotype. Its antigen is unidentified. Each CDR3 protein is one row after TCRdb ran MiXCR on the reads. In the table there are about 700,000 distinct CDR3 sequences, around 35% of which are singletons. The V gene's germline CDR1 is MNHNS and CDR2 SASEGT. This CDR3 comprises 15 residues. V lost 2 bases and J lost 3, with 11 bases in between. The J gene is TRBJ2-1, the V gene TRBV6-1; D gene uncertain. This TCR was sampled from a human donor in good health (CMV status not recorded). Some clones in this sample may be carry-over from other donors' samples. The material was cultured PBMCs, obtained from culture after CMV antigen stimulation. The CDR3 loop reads CASSEQQSFYNEQFF. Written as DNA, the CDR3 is TGTGCCAGCAGTGAACAACAGAGCTTCTACAATGAGCAGTTCTTC.